These 23 T cell receptor beta chains were all obtained from the same sample, sequenced in a study of T cells in Graves' hyperthyroidism and ophthalmopathy. Using RNA transcripts as the source, TCR beta CDR3 regions were amplified. A set of HTBI primers served as the primers for a first-round RT-PCR of the TCR CDR3. TCRdb reprocessed the multiplex PCR reads with MiXCR, giving one entry per CDR3 protein. The sample gives fewer than 110,000 distinct CDR3 sequences, over 45% of which show up once; 26% is in the top ten. Sequenced input: blood. These TCRs come from a man in his forties or fifties with Graves' hyperthyroidism.

This clonotype showed up many times. V gene TRBV12-3 or TRBV12-4 combines with J gene TRBJ1-1, with D unclear. V lost 0 bases to trimming and J lost 5 bases, with 10 bases between them. CDR3 size: 14 residues. The CDR3 DNA follows: TGTGCCAGCAGTTTAGCGAAGGGATTAACTGAAGCTTTCTTT. Translated: CASSLAKGLTEAFF.

The chain couples TRBV27 to TRBJ1-4, with 7 bases lining up with TRBD1. J lost 5 bases, V lost 0 bases, and 3 bases had no gene match. Germline assignment: CDR1 MNHEY and CDR2 SMNVEV (reference sequence). CDR3 length: 15 residues. The DNA of the CDR3 is TGTGCCAGCAGTTTATCGACAGGGAGAAATGAAAAACTGTTTTTT. Its translation is CASSLSTGRNEKLFF.

This clonotype was seen repeatedly, ten times or more. V usage is TRBV13 and J usage is TRBJ1-6; 8 nucleotides line up with TRBD1. The V and J ends lost 4 bases and 9 bases, in that order; junction bases with no gene match: 11. CDR3 length equals 16 residues. The germline CDR1 and CDR2 sequences are PRHDT and FYEKMQ (reference sequence). CDR3 DNA sequence: TGTGCCAGCAGCTCTGGACAGGGTGTCCAACCTTCACCCCTCCACTTT. This gives the protein CASSSGQGVQPSPLHF.

In its sample, this clonotype was seen many times. The chain recombines TRBV5-1 with TRBJ2-5; D may be TRBD1 (6 bases). Trimming cost V 3 bases and J 1 base, with 13 bases left between them. The CDR3 sequence is 15 residues long. Germline V gene data show CDR1 as SGHRS and CDR2 as YFSETQ. The CDR3: CASSSSYRAQETQYF. In DNA, the CDR3 is TGCGCCAGCAGCTCTTCCTACAGGGCCCAAGAGACCCAGTACTTC.

This clonotype was counted between two and nine times. This chain links TRBV3-1 with TRBJ2-7; 8 bases line up with TRBD2. The CDR3 has 14 residues. With 8 bases clipped from V and 0 bases from J, the junction kept 6 bases outside the gene matches. Germline CDR1 reads LGHDT; CDR2 reads YNNKEL (reference sequence). The CDR3 sequence: CASSPGGSSYEQYF. The DNA of the CDR3 is TGTGCCAGCTCCCCGGGGGGGAGCTCCTACGAGCAGTACTTC.

DNA of the CDR3: TGCAGTGCTAGAGTCTGGACAGGGTTGGGGACTGAAGCTTTCTTT. Protein product: CSARVWTGLGTEAFF. The chain joins TRBV20-1 to TRBJ1-1, with 8 bases identical to TRBD1. J was trimmed by 5 bases and V by 1 base; bases with no gene match: 9. The CDR3 extends over 15 amino acids. Germline assignment: CDR1 DFQATT and CDR2 SNEGSKA (reference sequence).

Many counts were recorded for this clonotype. V gene TRBV6-2 or TRBV6-3 combines with J gene TRBJ2-3; D is ambiguous. V gave up 0 bases and J gave up 13 bases, with 11 bases separating them. The CDR3 runs 12 residues. Per germline, CDR1 MNHEY and CDR2 SVGEGT. The CDR3 DNA reads TGTGCCAGCAGTTACTCCCAGAATCGAGAGTATTTT. This encodes CASSYSQNREYF.

The J gene is TRBJ2-5, the V gene TRBV20-1; D is uncertain. Trimming cost V 2 bases and J 6 bases, with 7 bases left between them. The germline V gene encodes CDR1 DFQATT and CDR2 SNEGSKA (reference sequence). The CDR3 extends over 11 amino acids. Here the CDR3 reads CSARLQKTQYF. CDR3 nucleotides: TGCAGTGCTAGACTGCAGAAGACCCAGTACTTC.

The rearrangement uses TRBV29-1 and TRBJ1-1, with a tentative D call TRBD1 (6 bases). The V gene's germline CDR1 is SQVTM and CDR2 ANQGSEA. This CDR3 has 15 amino acids. V shed 0 bases and J shed 3 bases, with 14 bases lying between them. CDR3 sequence (DNA): TGCAGCGTTGAAGATCAGACGAGGGGGGACACTGAAGCTTTCTTT. Its translation is CSVEDQTRGDTEAFF.

Note on this clonotype: A clone one base away is much larger, so this may be a read error. This chain links TRBV2 with TRBJ2-7; no definite D call. Deletions cut 11 bases from V and 6 bases from J, with 20 bases between. This CDR3 region has 13 residues. Germline V gene sequence: CDR1 SNHLY, CDR2 FYNNEI. The CDR3, as DNA: TGTGCCGGCCACCCTGCGGTACTAAGCGAGCAGTACTTC. It specifies CAGHPAVLSEQYF.

The chain combines TRBV24-1 with TRBJ1-2; D perhaps matches TRBD1 (5 bases). The CDR3 loop spans 13 amino acids. Germline loops: CDR1 KGHDR, CDR2 SFDVKD. Trimming took off 3 bases at V and 3 bases at J, with 7 bases between the two ends. In DNA, the CDR3 is TGTGCCACCAGTGATCTCAGGGACTATGGCTACACCTTC. It yields the protein CATSDLRDYGYTF.

This rearrangement joins TRBV10-2 to TRBJ2-3; 7 bases map to TRBD1. V lost 2 bases and J lost 2; bases outside the gene matches: 13. The CDR3 totals 18 residues. In germline, CDR1 is WSHSY, CDR2 SAAADI. CDR3 in amino acids: CASSEIHVGTEHTDTQYF. The CDR3 coding sequence is TGCGCCAGCAGTGAGATTCATGTCGGGACAGAGCACACAGATACGCAGTATTTT.

V and J are TRBV9 and TRBJ2-7; 9 nucleotides agree with TRBD1. Looked up from germline, CDR1 is SGDLS and CDR2 is YYNGEE. This CDR3 contains 14 residues. V lost 5 bases to trimming and J lost 6 bases; unmatched junction nucleotides: 9. CDR3 nucleotides: TGTGCCAGCAGTCGGACAGGGGTTCTTGGCGAGCAGTACTTC. The encoded protein is CASSRTGVLGEQYF.

Only one count was recorded for this clonotype. This chain connects TRBV15 to TRBJ2-1; D is unresolved. The V and J ends lost 4 bases and 10 bases respectively, with 20 bases between them. The CDR3 sequence is 15 residues long. Germline V gene lookup returns CDR1 LNHNV and CDR2 YYDKDF (reference sequence). The CDR3 sequence: CATSKDRRAAKEQFF. DNA of the CDR3: TGTGCCACCAGCAAAGATCGAAGGGCCGCCAAGGAGCAGTTCTTC.

This clonotype appeared many times. The chain has TRBV2 and TRBJ1-4; no clear D. In germline, CDR1 is SNHLY, CDR2 FYNNEI. The ends were cut back, 5 bases at V and 0 bases at J, with 10 bases in the middle. The CDR3 consists of 15 residues. CDR3 region: CASSPRLATNEKLFF. The DNA for the CDR3 is TGTGCCAGCAGTCCACGACTAGCAACTAATGAAAAACTGTTTTTT.

This clonotype was seen more than once but under ten times. The rearrangement uses TRBV12-3 or TRBV12-4 and TRBJ1-1; D remains ambiguous. The V gene lost 6 bases and the J gene lost 0 bases, with 11 bases spanning the gap. This CDR3 is 14 amino acids long. The DNA for the CDR3 is TGTGCCAGCAGCCCCCGGGGAATGAACACTGAAGCTTTCTTT. Its protein product is CASSPRGMNTEAFF.

The V gene is TRBV7-3, the J gene TRBJ2-7; 10 nucleotides line up with TRBD1. This CDR3 contains 15 residues. Germline CDR1 and CDR2: SGHTA and FQGTGA. Trimming removed 5 bases from V and 0 bases from J; junction bases left unmatched: 4. The chain's CDR3 is CASSERTGGSYEQYF. As DNA, the CDR3 is TGTGCCAGCAGCGAACGGACAGGGGGCTCCTACGAGCAGTACTTC.

This clonotype showed up many times. J is TRBJ2-2 and V is TRBV7-6; no reliable D call. V was shortened by 4 bases and J by 0 bases, with 0 bases between the two germline ends. Germline V CDR1 and CDR2: SGHVS, FNYEAQ. This CDR3 contains 12 residues. CDR3 loop: CASSSNTGELFF. The CDR3 region has the DNA TGTGCCAGCAGCTCGAACACCGGGGAGCTGTTTTTT.

Note on this clonotype: Sequence at one end of the junction differs from germline and may be a read error. The chain employs TRBV7-9 and TRBJ2-7, with TRBD2 matching over 8 bases. The germline CDR1 and CDR2 sequences are SEHNR and FQNEAQ (reference sequence). This CDR3 is built from 15 residues. CDR3 sequence (DNA): TGTGCCAGCAGTCGAAGCGGGAGTTTTATCTGCGAGCAGTCCTTC. Protein: CASSRSGSFICEQSF.

This clonotype was counted only a few times. The chain couples TRBV30 to TRBJ1-3; a possible D gene is TRBD1 (6 bases). The CDR3 runs to 13 residues. Per germline, CDR1 GTSNPN and CDR2 SVGIG (reference sequence). The V end lost 7 bases, the J end lost 2 bases, and 12 bases lay between the germline ends. The CDR3 DNA reads TGTGCCTACGCACAGGGAACTGGAAACACCATATATTTT. It yields the protein CAYAQGTGNTIYF. The variable domain in full, completed from reference TRBV30 and TRBJ1-3, reads SQTIHQWPATLVQPVGSPLSLECTVEGTSNPNLYWYRQAAGRGLQLLFYSVGIGQISSEVPQNLSASRPQDRQFILSSKKLLLSDSGFYLCAYAQGTGNTIYFGEGSWLTVV.

This clonotype was observed at least ten times. The chain uses TRBV3-1 and TRBJ2-7; possibly TRBD1 for D (6 bases). CDR1 LGHDT and CDR2 YNNKEL come from the germline V gene (reference sequence). The CDR3 has 12 residues. Trimming left V 6 bases short and J 6 bases short, with 12 bases between. CDR3 in amino acids: CASRLQGSEQYF. The CDR3 nucleotides read TGTGCCAGCAGACTCCAGGGGAGCGAGCAGTACTTC.

The rearrangement uses TRBV24-1 and TRBJ1-6; D not resolved. From germline, CDR1 is KGHDR and CDR2 SFDVKD. Trimming cost V 3 bases and J 9 bases, with 8 bases left between them. The CDR3 runs to 13 residues. The CDR3, as DNA: TGTGCCACCAGTGATGGCGGGAGTTCACCCCTCCACTTT. Translated: CATSDGGSSPLHF.

This clonotype was counted at least ten times. The V call is TRBV11-2, the J call TRBJ1-2, with D possibly being TRBD1 (5 bases). V lost 3 bases and J 3 bases, leaving 8 bases between the germline ends. Germline CDR1 SGHAT, CDR2 FQNNGV. The CDR3 runs to 13 residues. The CDR3 DNA is TGTGCCAGCAGCTTCGGGACCTACTATGGCTACACCTTC. Its translation is CASSFGTYYGYTF.